The next 24 T cell receptor beta chains were all read from a single sample in a study of shared clonotypes between healthy human individuals. The assay was immunoSEQ multiplex PCR, and TCRdb's table has in-frame clones only and misses some. The data show around 2.5 million clones, 90% to 95% seen once. Material for sequencing was naive CD4+ T cells from PBMCs. Subset specified: CD45RA+ positively selected. The receptor source for this set is a man between 18 and 35 years old in good health. Some clones in this sample may be carry-over from other donors' samples.

This chain joins TRBV2 and TRBJ2-2; perhaps TRBD1 as D (6 bases). V lost 6 bases and J lost 2, with 13 bases in between. Germline values: CDR1 SNHLY, CDR2 FYNNEI. The CDR3 contains 15 residues. CDR3: CASRKQGSNTGELFF. The CDR3 DNA follows: TGTGCCAGCAGGAAACAGGGTTCTAACACCGGGGAGCTGTTTTTT.

The genes are TRBV7-9 and TRBJ2-5, with D perhaps matching TRBD1 (6 bases). The DNA matches TRBJ2-7 better at its end, which makes the J call doubtful. Germline V gene lookup returns CDR1 SEHNR and CDR2 FQNEAQ (reference sequence). This CDR3 spans 15 amino acids. The CDR3 loop reads CASSSRAQGSHEQYF. In nucleotides, the CDR3 is TGTGCCAGCAGCTCCCGGGCGCAGGGGTCCCACGAGCAGTACTTC.

V gene TRBV28 combines with J gene TRBJ2-2; 10 bases match TRBD1. The J segment lost 8 bases and the V segment lost 7 bases, leaving 7 bases of the junction unmatched. The germline V gene has CDR1 MDHEN and CDR2 SYDVKM. The CDR3 runs to 14 residues. The CDR3 bases are TGTGCCAGCAAGGACAGGGGGAAAGTGGGGGAGCTGTTTTTT. It yields the protein CASKDRGKVGELFF.

The V call is TRBV25-1, the J call TRBJ1-1, with D perhaps matching TRBD1 (5 bases). Germline V gives CDR1 MGHDK, CDR2 SYGVNS. The CDR3 is made up of 15 amino acids. Trimming cost V 3 bases and J 3 bases, with 14 bases left between them. CDR3 region: CASSDPGVGDTEAFF. CDR3 DNA: TGTGCCAGCAGTGATCCGGGGGTCGGGGACACTGAAGCTTTCTTT. The whole variable domain, filled in from reference TRBV25-1 and TRBJ1-1, reads EADIYQTPRYLVIGTGKKITLECSQTMGHDKMYWYQQDPGMELHLIHYSYGVNSTEKGDLSSESTVSRIRTEHFPLTLESARPSHTSQYLCASSDPGVGDTEAFFGQGTRLTVV.

J is TRBJ2-6 and V is TRBV4-3; 7 bases are a match to TRBD2. Looked up from germline, CDR1 is LGHNA and CDR2 is YSLEER. The CDR3 covers 14 residues. V lost 8 bases and J lost 2; bases outside the gene matches: 3. CDR3 coding DNA: TGCGCCAGCGGGGGGGGTACTGGGGCCAACGTCCTGACTTTC. It codes for CASGGGTGANVLTF.

Turning to this clone: Other DNA sequences from this sample encode an identical CDR3 as well. The genes are TRBV30 and TRBJ1-5, with D tentatively TRBD1 (6 bases). This CDR3 has 15 residues. V was clipped by 1 base and J by 4 bases, with 14 bases between them. Looked up from germline, CDR1 is GTSNPN and CDR2 is SVGIG (reference sequence). Here the CDR3 DNA reads TGTGCCTGGAGTGGAGTAGGGGGTCTAAATCAGCCCCAGCATTTT. It codes for CAWSGVGGLNQPQHF.

The chain couples TRBV12-5 to TRBJ1-4, with 7 bases identical to TRBD1. In germline, CDR1 is LGHNT, CDR2 FRNRAP. The CDR3 is 16 residues long. V was clipped by 5 bases and J by 10 bases; unmatched bases: 16. Here the CDR3 DNA reads TGTGCTAGTGGTCCCCCGGTACCCCTCCAGGGGGTAAAACTGTTTTTT. Its translation is CASGPPVPLQGVKLFF.

This chain connects TRBV28 to TRBJ2-7, with a possible D match to TRBD1 (6 bases). Germline V gives CDR1 MDHEN, CDR2 SYDVKM. V lost 6 bases and J 3 bases, leaving 18 bases between the germline ends. The CDR3 is 15 residues long. DNA of the CDR3: TGTGCCAGCAGGCCCGGGACATCCTTCTACTACGAGCAGTACTTC. Protein sequence: CASRPGTSFYYEQYF.

This chain connects TRBV10-3 to TRBJ1-2; 7 nucleotides line up with TRBD1. This CDR3 region has 13 residues. The ends lost 9 bases at V and 7 bases at J; junction bases unmatched: 11. The germline CDR1 and CDR2 sequences are ENHRY and SYGVKD. The CDR3 spells CAMTSDRAGGYTF. CDR3 nucleotides: TGTGCCATGACAAGCGACAGGGCGGGTGGCTACACCTTC.

This chain connects TRBV6-6 to TRBJ2-1; tentatively, D is TRBD2 (5 bases). CDR3 length: 15 residues. Deletions cut 2 bases from V and 3 bases from J, with 11 bases between. Germline V lookup: CDR1 MNHNY, CDR2 SVGAGI (reference sequence). The CDR3 DNA reads as TGTGCCAGCAGTTACGTAGCTAGCCTCTACAATGAGCAGTTCTTC. Its protein product is CASSYVASLYNEQFF.

This chain joins TRBV6-5 and TRBJ2-3; 8 positions match TRBD2. Germline V lookup: CDR1 MNHEY, CDR2 SVGAGI. V trimming: 2 bases; J trimming: 10 bases; junction bases outside the gene matches: 2. The length of the CDR3 is 12 residues. CDR3 in amino acids: CASSYREGSQYF. As DNA, the CDR3 is TGTGCCAGCAGTTACCGGGAGGGATCGCAGTATTTT.

As to this clone: This sample includes further DNA sequences coding for the same CDR3. The chain recombines TRBV7-9 with TRBJ2-7; D is perhaps TRBD2 (5 bases). V lost 2 bases and J 1 base, leaving 12 bases between the germline ends. Germline CDR1 and CDR2: SEHNR and FQNEAQ (reference sequence). The CDR3 sequence is 15 residues long. The CDR3 loop is CASSLRAGGSYEQYF. For the CDR3, the DNA is TGTGCCAGCAGCTTAAGGGCAGGCGGGTCCTACGAGCAGTACTTC.

The V and J genes are TRBV4-3 and TRBJ2-2; D unclear. The CDR3 length is 13 residues. Per germline, CDR1 LGHNA and CDR2 YSLEER. V lost 5 bases to trimming and J lost 5 bases, with 9 bases between them. CDR3 nucleotides: TGCGCCAGCAGCAACTTGGGGACCGGGGAGCTGTTTTTT. Protein sequence: CASSNLGTGELFF.

The chain joins TRBV28 to TRBJ2-2; TRBD1 agrees at 8 bases. Per germline, CDR1 MDHEN and CDR2 SYDVKM. There are 18 residues in the CDR3. V was pared by 2 bases and J by 0 bases, with 8 bases of the junction left unmatched. DNA for the CDR3: TGTGCCAGCAGTTTACCCCGACAGGGGACCACGAACACCGGGGAGCTGTTTTTT. It specifies CASSLPRQGTTNTGELFF.

This clone was seen just once. The chain carries TRBV5-6 and TRBJ2-3; tentative D call: TRBD2 (5 bases). There are 13 residues in the CDR3. V was cut by 4 bases and J by 6 bases, with 12 bases left in between. Germline CDR1 is SGHDT and CDR2 is YYEEEE. The chain's CDR3 is CASSMWSGDTQYF. The CDR3 nucleotides read TGTGCCAGCAGCATGTGGTCGGGGGATACGCAGTATTTT.

The CDR3 spells CATSSRPGTGLGETQYF. CDR3 nucleotide sequence: TGTGCCACCAGCTCACGTCCCGGGACAGGGTTGGGAGAGACCCAGTACTTC. The rearrangement joins TRBV15 to TRBJ2-5; 9 bases align to TRBD1. Germline V lookup: CDR1 LNHNV, CDR2 YYDKDF (reference sequence). This CDR3 region has 17 residues. V lost 5 bases, J lost 4 bases, and 14 bases stayed unmatched.

The rearrangement uses TRBV9 and TRBJ1-4; maybe TRBD1 (5 bases). Trimming took off 3 bases at V and 0 bases at J, with 12 bases between the two ends. The V gene's germline CDR1 is SGDLS and CDR2 YYNGEE. The CDR3 consists of 16 residues. The CDR3 DNA reads as TGTGCCAGCAGCGGTGGGACGGCAGCAACTAATGAAAAACTGTTTTTT. It translates to CASSGGTAATNEKLFF.

The chain has TRBV4-3 and TRBJ2-2; D is uncertain. The V gene's germline CDR1 is LGHNA and CDR2 YSLEER. Trimming removed 4 bases from V and 4 bases from J, with 16 bases in between. The CDR3 is made up of 16 amino acids. The CDR3, as DNA: TGCGCCAGCAGCCCTCTCCCGGTTATACCCACCGGGGAGCTGTTTTTT. Translating it yields CASSPLPVIPTGELFF.

On this clone itself: Other nucleotide sequences in the sample specify the same CDR3. This sequence joins TRBV5-1 and TRBJ2-5; D gene uncertain. V lost 0 bases, J lost 2 bases, and 2 bases lay in between. This CDR3 contains 12 residues. The germline CDR1 and CDR2 sequences are SGHRS and YFSETQ. CDR3 loop: CASSLAQETQYF. The DNA for the CDR3 is TGCGCCAGCAGCTTGGCGCAAGAGACCCAGTACTTC.

J is TRBJ2-7 and V is TRBV23-1; D not resolved. TRBV23-1 counts as an open reading frame of uncertain function. Between the trimmed V and J ends, which lost 7 bases and 0 bases, there was a span of 22 bases. This CDR3 comprises 17 residues. The CDR3 DNA reads TGCGCCAGCATCCCCGGAGAACGTCCTGAGAGCTCCTACGAGCAGTACTTC. It codes for CASIPGERPESSYEQYF.

The gene calls are TRBV19 and TRBJ1-4; D is uncertain. V was clipped by 4 bases and J by 7 bases, with 13 bases between them. The CDR3 extends over 14 amino acids. In germline, CDR1 is LNHDA, CDR2 SQIVND (reference sequence). CDR3 sequence: CASSRREMGEKLFF. The CDR3 DNA reads TGTGCCAGTAGTAGACGGGAGATGGGTGAAAAACTGTTTTTT. Full variable domain (outside the CDR3, taken from reference TRBV19 and TRBJ1-4): DGGITQSPKYLFRKEGQNVTLSCEQNLNHDAMYWYRQDPGQGLRLIYYSQIVNDFQKGDIAEGYSVSREKKESFPLTVTSAQKNPTAFYLCASSRREMGEKLFFGSGTQLSVL.

The chain's CDR3 is CASSELIATNEKLFF. Here the CDR3 DNA reads TGTGCCAGCAGCGAGCTGATTGCAACTAATGAAAAACTGTTTTTT. The J gene is TRBJ1-4, the V gene TRBV7-2; D not certain. Trimming took off 5 bases at V and 0 bases at J, with 10 bases between the two ends. CDR3 length: 15 residues. Germline CDR1 reads SGHTA; CDR2 reads FQGNSA.

This chain uses TRBV28 with TRBJ2-3, with 9 positions matching TRBD2. Germline CDR1 reads MDHEN; CDR2 reads SYDVKM. The CDR3 extends over 18 amino acids. J lost 2 bases, V lost 6 bases, and 15 bases had no gene match. The CDR3 spells CASSLRWGAGGVTDTQYF. The CDR3 DNA reads TGTGCCAGCAGCCTTAGGTGGGGAGCGGGGGGAGTCACAGATACGCAGTATTTT.

The chain uses TRBV6-5 and TRBJ1-1; D is perhaps TRBD1 (6 bases). V was clipped by 0 bases and J by 1 base, with 12 bases between them. CDR1 and CDR2 (germline): MNHEY, SVGAGI. This CDR3 spans 16 amino acids. This chain's CDR3 is CASSYSGETGNTEAFF. The CDR3 DNA reads TGTGCCAGCAGTTACTCGGGTGAGACAGGGAACACTGAAGCTTTCTTT.